These 15 T cell receptor beta chains were sequenced from one sample in a study of memory CD4+ T cells and cytomegalovirus serostatus. TCRdb's table, derived via immunoSEQ multiplex PCR, lists solely in-frame clones and lacks some. The sample shows around 32,000 clones, around 74% of them seen only once. Single viable CD3+CD4+CD8-CD45RO+ cells were sorted as the memory CD4+ T cells. The specimen sequenced was memory CD4+ T cells from blood. All receptors come from an adult in good health and CMV-seronegative. Some clones in this sample may be carry-over from other donors' samples.

This clone was counted between two and nine times. As DNA, the CDR3 is TGTGCCTGGAGTCACATCGGTCGTCAGGTGTCCTCTGGAAACACCATATATTTT. This sequence encodes CAWSHIGRQVSSGNTIYF. The chain employs TRBV30 and TRBJ1-3; no firm D call. Trimming removed 2 bases at V and 0 bases at J, with 20 bases between. Per germline, CDR1 GTSNPN and CDR2 SVGIG (reference sequence). The CDR3 covers 18 residues.

J is TRBJ2-5 and V is TRBV4-3, with TRBD2 matching 11 bases. V lost 3 bases and J lost 2; bases outside the gene matches: 5. Germline V CDR1 and CDR2: LGHNA, YSLEER. This CDR3 has 16 amino acids. CDR3 sequence: CASSHNSGGAQETQYF. DNA of the CDR3: TGCGCCAGCAGCCACAATAGCGGGGGGGCTCAAGAGACCCAGTACTTC.

The sample holds a few counts of this clone. This rearrangement joins TRBV28 to TRBJ1-1; D gene unclear. This CDR3 region has 14 residues. Germline V CDR1 and CDR2: MDHEN, SYDVKM. V was cut by 1 base and J by 1 base, with 7 bases left in between. CDR3 sequence (DNA): TGTGCCAGCAGTTTATTCTCGGGGAACACTGAAGCTTTCTTT. This encodes CASSLFSGNTEAFF.

V is TRBV11-2 and J is TRBJ2-3, with 8 bases that match TRBD2. Germline CDR1 and CDR2: SGHAT and FQNNGV. This CDR3 contains 18 residues. V lost 2 bases to trimming and J lost 5 bases; unmatched junction nucleotides: 15. The CDR3 protein is CASSLHPGSRGAGDTQYF. The CDR3 nucleotides read TGTGCCAGCAGCTTACATCCTGGGTCGCGGGGGGCGGGAGATACGCAGTATTTT.

The gene calls are TRBV28 and TRBJ1-3; D not certain. Germline-derived CDR1 and CDR2 are MDHEN and SYDVKM. Deletions cut 4 bases from V and 7 bases from J, with 5 bases between. This CDR3 is built from 11 residues. CDR3 region: CASSSANTIYF. In DNA, the CDR3 is TGTGCCAGCAGTTCCGCCAACACCATATATTTT.

The gene calls are TRBV7-8 and TRBJ2-3; D is possibly TRBD2 (6 bases). Per germline, CDR1 SGHVS and CDR2 FQNEAQ. Trimming removed 6 bases at V and 6 bases at J, with 16 bases between. The CDR3 sequence is 14 residues long. The CDR3 loop reads CASRSGAPRDTQYF. The CDR3 DNA is TGTGCCAGCAGGTCGGGAGCCCCCCGCGATACGCAGTATTTT.

V gene TRBV6-1 combines with J gene TRBJ2-3, with 8 bases matching TRBD2. The germline CDR1 and CDR2 sequences are MNHNS and SASEGT. V was pared by 0 bases and J by 0 bases, with 5 bases of the junction left unmatched. The CDR3 sequence is 17 residues long. DNA of the CDR3: TGTGCCAGCAGTGAAGCGATGGCGGGGGGTAGCACAGATACGCAGTATTTT. It specifies CASSEAMAGGSTDTQYF.

The chain is built from TRBV7-2 and TRBJ1-2, with D possibly TRBD1 on 6 matching bases. V shed 1 base and J shed 3 bases, with 12 bases lying between them. This CDR3 region has 15 residues. Germline V gene lookup returns CDR1 SGHTA and CDR2 FQGNSA. CDR3: CASSLEGRGHYGYTF. The CDR3 DNA reads TGTGCCAGCAGCTTAGAGGGCAGGGGCCACTATGGCTACACCTTC.

The chain recombines TRBV27 with TRBJ1-6; D gene uncertain. CDR1 and CDR2 from the germline V gene are MNHEY and SMNVEV (reference sequence). Trimming left V 10 bases short and J 0 bases short, with 10 bases between. This CDR3 spans 14 amino acids. CDR3 sequence reads: CATLPSSYNSPLHF. In DNA form, the CDR3 reads TGTGCCACCCTCCCAAGCTCCTATAATTCACCCCTCCACTTT.

As concerns this clone: One end of the junction varies from germline; a read error may be responsible. Within the sample, other DNA sequences also encode this same CDR3. The J gene is TRBJ1-1, the V gene TRBV15; TRBD1 agrees at 7 bases. CDR1 is LNHNV and CDR2 is YYDKDF in the germline V gene (reference sequence). The CDR3 has 14 amino acids. The CDR3 spells CATSRVGQETEAFF. The CDR3 nucleotides read TGTGCCACCAGCAGGGTTGGACAGGAGACTGAAGCCTTCTTT.

This clone was found a few times. The chain couples TRBV19 to TRBJ2-2; TRBD1 matches at 7 bases. The CDR3 runs 16 residues. From germline, CDR1 is LNHDA and CDR2 SQIVND (reference sequence). The ends lost 7 bases at V and 0 bases at J; junction bases unmatched: 8. The CDR3 region is CASNRGRSANTGELFF. The CDR3 coding sequence is TGTGCCAGTAACAGGGGAAGGTCAGCGAACACCGGGGAGCTGTTTTTT.

J is TRBJ2-7 and V is TRBV5-6, with TRBD1 matching 12 bases. The CDR3 is 15 amino acids. CDR1 is SGHDT, CDR2 YYEEEE, per germline. The J segment lost 4 bases and the V segment lost 4 bases, leaving 6 bases of the junction unmatched. In DNA form, the CDR3 reads TGTGCCAGCAGCCGTTGGGACAGGGGGCGGTACGAGCAGTACTTC. It specifies CASSRWDRGRYEQYF.

The chain couples TRBV7-9 to TRBJ2-5, with TRBD2 identical over 10 bases. J lost 3 bases, V lost 6 bases, and 16 bases had no gene match. The CDR3 covers 18 residues. The V gene's germline CDR1 is SEHNR and CDR2 FQNEAQ (reference sequence). CDR3 coding DNA: TGTGCCAGCAGGCGTACCCTGGGTGTAGCGGGGGGCGAAGAGACCCAGTACTTC. This gives the protein CASRRTLGVAGGEETQYF. Using reference TRBV7-9 and TRBJ2-5 for the parts outside the CDR3, the full variable domain is DTGVSQNPRHKITKRGQNVTFRCDPISEHNRLYWYRQTLGQGPEFLTYFQNEAQLEKSRLLSDRFSAERPKGSFSTLEIQRTEQGDSAMYLCASRRTLGVAGGEETQYFGPGTRLLVL.

The chain joins TRBV7-3 to TRBJ2-2; possible D gene TRBD1, 6 bases. The CDR3 loop spans 14 amino acids. CDR1 and CDR2 from the germline V gene are SGHTA and FQGTGA. V lost 2 bases and J 5 bases, leaving 9 bases between the germline ends. CDR3 residues: CASSLGGMTGELFF. DNA for the CDR3: TGTGCCAGCAGCTTAGGGGGCATGACCGGGGAGCTGTTTTTT. Filled out from reference TRBV7-3 and TRBJ2-2, the complete variable domain reads GAGVSQTPSNKVTEKGKYVELRCDPISGHTALYWYRQSLGQGPEFLIYFQGTGAADDSGLPNDRFFAVRPEGSVSTLKIQRTERGDSAVYLCASSLGGMTGELFFGEGSRLTVL.

V gene TRBV29-1 combines with J gene TRBJ2-5; TRBD2 might be the D (5 bases). Germline V gives CDR1 SQVTM, CDR2 ANQGSEA. The CDR3 sequence is 13 residues long. V was clipped by 4 bases and J by 7 bases, with 16 bases between them. CDR3 bases: TGCAGCGTTGCGGGTGATCCTGGAGGGACCCAGTACTTC. It specifies CSVAGDPGGTQYF.